The TCR beta chain described here comes from a study of shared clonotypes between healthy human individuals. Naive CD45RA+ and memory CD45RA-negative subsets were split from CD4+ cells. About this clone itself: The sample holds other DNA sequences that translate to the same CDR3.

The deep-level immunoSEQ assay was used. This table comes from immunoSEQ multiplex PCR, and its TCRdb copy is limited to in-frame clones, with some not included. The data hold about 680,000 clones, with approximately 74% observed a single time. V was shortened by 0 bases and J by 6 bases, with 7 bases between the two germline ends. The CDR3 is made up of 12 amino acids. In germline, CDR1 is SGHRS, CDR2 YFSETQ. Sequenced material: memory CD4+ T cells sorted from blood. Documented subset: CD45RA-negative fraction. The source is a woman between 25 and 40 years old in good health. The rearrangement links TRBV5-1 to TRBJ2-7; D possibly matches TRBD1 or TRBD2 (6 bases each). CDR3 DNA: TGCGCCAGCAGCTTGGAGGGGGGCGAGCAGTACTTC. It yields the protein CASSLEGGEQYF.